These 31 T cell receptor beta chains were all obtained from the same sample, sequenced in a study of blood T cell repertoires in COVID-19. TCRdb's copy holds only in-frame clones and misses some; the assay was immunoSEQ multiplex PCR. The table shows about 81,000 clones, with about 91% occurring only once. The sequenced sample consisted of peripheral blood. The receptors here all came from a man aged 65 to 85 with active or convalescent COVID-19.

V is TRBV5-6 and J is TRBJ2-2; a possible D gene is TRBD1 (5 bases). Trimming stripped 2 bases from V and 0 bases from J, with 8 bases between. The CDR3 has 15 amino acids. CDR1 is SGHDT, CDR2 YYEEEE, per germline. CDR3 in DNA: TGTGCCAGCAGCTTTACAGGAGCGAACACCGGGGAGCTGTTTTTT. Translating it yields CASSFTGANTGELFF.

The V gene is TRBV7-9, the J gene TRBJ2-7; 7 bases are a match to TRBD1. The CDR3 extends over 14 amino acids. Germline CDR1 SEHNR, CDR2 FQNEAQ (reference sequence). After removal of 0 bases from V and 6 bases from J, the junction contained 5 bases not matched to a gene. CDR3 residues: CASSLAYRGAEQYF. Written as DNA, the CDR3 is TGTGCCAGCAGCTTAGCGTACAGGGGTGCCGAGCAGTACTTC.

The chain uses TRBV10-3 and TRBJ1-6; weak D call: TRBD1 (5 bases). Trimming left V 0 bases short and J 10 bases short, with 19 bases between. The CDR3 spans 17 residues. CDR1 ENHRY and CDR2 SYGVKD come from the germline V gene. CDR3 region: CAISESSQGGPASPLHF. The CDR3 region has the DNA TGTGCCATCAGTGAGTCGAGTCAGGGAGGGCCAGCCTCACCCCTCCACTTT.

The CDR3 nucleotides are TGTGCCAGCAGTACGTATGGACAGGGGGTCCCCTGGCCCCAGCATTTT. Its translation: CASSTYGQGVPWPQHF. The chain joins TRBV28 to TRBJ1-5; TRBD1 matches 10 bases. After removal of 5 bases from V and 9 bases from J, the junction contained 13 bases not matched to a gene. Germline loops: CDR1 MDHEN, CDR2 SYDVKM. The CDR3 sequence is 16 residues long. The whole variable domain, filled in from reference TRBV28 and TRBJ1-5, reads DVKVTQSSRYLVKRTGEKVFLECVQDMDHENMFWYRQDPGLGLRLIYFSYDVKMKEKGDIPEGYSVSREKKERFSLILESASTNQTSMYLCASSTYGQGVPWPQHFGDGTRLSIL.

This rearrangement joins TRBV24-1 to TRBJ2-5; 9 positions agree with TRBD2. CDR1 is KGHDR and CDR2 is SFDVKD in the germline V gene. Germline trimming cut 4 bases from V and 2 bases from J; bases unmatched to any gene: 1. The CDR3 runs 14 residues. CDR3 coding DNA: TGTGCCACCAGTGAGGCGGGGGGGCAAGAGACCCAGTACTTC. Its translation: CATSEAGGQETQYF.

This clone was detected only a few times. The chain links TRBV7-2 to TRBJ1-6; 7 bases fit TRBD1. The CDR3 loop spans 14 amino acids. V was pared by 5 bases and J by 7 bases, with 5 bases of the junction left unmatched. From germline, CDR1 is SGHTA and CDR2 FQGNSA. This CDR3 is CASSVTGRNSPLHF. The CDR3 region has the DNA TGTGCCAGCAGCGTGACAGGGAGAAATTCACCCCTCCACTTT.

This clone has a single count. The chain links TRBV7-9 to TRBJ2-2; D is perhaps TRBD2 (5 bases). Between the trimmed V and J ends, which lost 4 bases and 6 bases, there was a span of 15 bases. CDR3 length: 15 amino acids. Per germline, CDR1 SEHNR and CDR2 FQNEAQ (reference sequence). DNA of the CDR3: TGTGCCAGCAGCTCGAACCGGGGTGGGGCCGGGGAGCTGTTTTTT. This sequence encodes CASSSNRGGAGELFF.

The gene calls are TRBV10-3 and TRBJ1-1, with TRBD1 matching 10 bases. The V segment lost 4 bases and the J segment 5 bases; nucleotides outside the gene matches: 1. CDR3 length: 13 residues. Germline V gene sequence: CDR1 ENHRY, CDR2 SYGVKD. The CDR3 sequence: CAISGTGGTEAFF. CDR3 in DNA: TGTGCCATCAGTGGGACAGGGGGAACTGAAGCTTTCTTT.

This sequence joins TRBV4-3 and TRBJ1-5; a weak D match, TRBD1 (5 bases). V was trimmed by 4 bases and J by 11 bases, leaving 24 bases between them. This CDR3 comprises 16 residues. In germline, CDR1 is LGHNA, CDR2 YSLEER. The DNA for the CDR3 is TGCGCCAGCAGCCCTGAATCGGCGGGGCTCGGCACCGCCCAGCATTTT. It encodes CASSPESAGLGTAQHF.

V and J are TRBV27 and TRBJ1-4, with no clear D. With 1 base removed from V and 10 bases from J, the gap between germline ends came to 13 bases. The CDR3 is 14 amino acids. Germline-derived CDR1 and CDR2 are MNHEY and SMNVEV (reference sequence). The CDR3 spells CASSLWISEGKLFF. CDR3 coding DNA: TGTGCCAGCAGTTTATGGATCTCGGAGGGAAAACTGTTTTTT.

This chain connects TRBV5-1 to TRBJ2-7, with D unclear. V lost 1 base and J lost 3, with 14 bases in between. This CDR3 contains 15 residues. Germline loops: CDR1 SGHRS, CDR2 YFSETQ. CDR3 residues: CASSLYGITYYEQYF. CDR3 nucleotide sequence: TGCGCCAGCAGCTTGTATGGTATTACATACTACGAGCAGTACTTC.

The chain employs TRBV18 and TRBJ1-5, with 7 bases identical to TRBD1. V lost 2 bases and J lost 7; bases outside the gene matches: 8. Per germline, CDR1 KGHSH and CDR2 LQKENI. This CDR3 comprises 15 residues. Here the CDR3 reads CASSPETGRGQPQHF. Here the CDR3 DNA reads TGTGCCAGCTCACCAGAGACAGGGCGTGGACAGCCCCAGCATTTT.

The chain couples TRBV19 to TRBJ1-2; no definite D call. Trimming took 0 bases from V and 8 from J, leaving 10 bases between them. Germline CDR1 reads LNHDA; CDR2 reads SQIVND (reference sequence). This CDR3 contains 13 residues. The CDR3 reads CASSIDPLFGYTF. The CDR3 DNA reads as TGTGCCAGTAGTATAGATCCCCTGTTCGGCTACACCTTC.

V gene TRBV7-2 combines with J gene TRBJ2-4; tentatively, D is TRBD2 (5 bases). Per germline, CDR1 SGHTA and CDR2 FQGNSA. There are 14 residues in the CDR3. V dropped 5 bases and J dropped 3 bases, with 11 bases sitting between them. The CDR3 region has the DNA TGTGCCAGCAGCCTCAGCGCGGGCAAAAACATTCAGTACTTC. Its translation is CASSLSAGKNIQYF.

V is TRBV3-1 (or the pseudogene TRBV3-2) and J is TRBJ1-3; D not certain. Trimming stripped 0 bases from V and 2 bases from J, with 8 bases between. CDR3 length equals 15 residues. Germline loops: CDR1 LGHDT, CDR2 YNNKEL (reference sequence). Here the CDR3 DNA reads TGTGCCAGCAGCCAAGATTTCGGGACTGGAAACACCATATATTTT. It translates to CASSQDFGTGNTIYF.

The chain couples TRBV20-1 to TRBJ2-5, with D possibly being TRBD1 (6 bases). With 3 bases removed from V and 4 bases from J, the gap between germline ends came to 9 bases. CDR3 size: 12 residues. Germline loops: CDR1 DFQATT, CDR2 SNEGSKA (reference sequence). The DNA of the CDR3 is TGCAGTGCTAGTGGGGGCGGAGAGACCCAGTACTTC. Protein: CSASGGGETQYF.

The CDR3 DNA is TGTGCCAGCTCACCGCAGAGGGAGAACACTGAAGCTTTCTTT. This translates into CASSPQRENTEAFF. The V and J genes are TRBV18 and TRBJ1-1; D ambiguous. This CDR3 has 14 amino acids. CDR1 and CDR2 from the germline V gene are KGHSH and LQKENI. The V end lost 3 bases, the J end lost 1 base, and 9 bases lay between the germline ends.

In this sample, this clone turned up a few times. The chain uses TRBV3-1 (or the pseudogene TRBV3-2) and TRBJ2-1; possible D gene TRBD2, 6 bases. Trimming shortened V by 2 bases and J by 1 base, and 15 bases separated the two germline ends. Looked up from germline, CDR1 is LGHDT and CDR2 is YNNKEL (reference sequence). The CDR3 totals 17 residues. Here the CDR3 reads CASSQFVWGTSYNEQFF. The CDR3 DNA reads as TGTGCCAGCAGCCAATTCGTATGGGGGACTTCCTACAATGAGCAGTTCTTC.

The gene calls are TRBV29-1 and TRBJ1-2; D not resolved. There are 12 residues in the CDR3. V shed 8 bases and J shed 4 bases, with 14 bases lying between them. The V gene's germline CDR1 is SQVTM and CDR2 ANQGSEA. CDR3 in DNA: TGCAGCATCACGGAGGGAACCTATGGCTACACCTTC. It codes for CSITEGTYGYTF. The full variable domain, in which reference TRBV29-1 and TRBJ1-2 provide the parts outside the CDR3, is SAVISQKPSRDICQRGTSLTIQCQVDSQVTMMFWYRQQPGQSLTLIATANQGSEATYESGFVIDKFPISRPNLTFSTLTVSNMSPEDSSIYLCSITEGTYGYTFGSGTRLTVV.

This chain joins TRBV15 and TRBJ1-4; TRBD1 might be the D (6 bases). This CDR3 is built from 17 residues. Deletions cut 2 bases from V and 2 bases from J, with 15 bases between. CDR1 and CDR2 (germline): LNHNV, YYDKDF (reference sequence). CDR3: CATSRTVGGGTNEKLFF. CDR3 nucleotide sequence: TGTGCCACCAGCAGAACAGTCGGGGGGGGCACTAATGAAAAACTGTTTTTT.

This chain links TRBV12-3 or TRBV12-4 with TRBJ1-1; no definite D call. The CDR3 covers 13 residues. Deletions cut 6 bases from V and 0 bases from J, with 8 bases between. The CDR3 spells CASSWRVNTEAFF. CDR3 bases: TGTGCCAGCAGCTGGCGGGTGAACACTGAAGCTTTCTTT.

The rearrangement links TRBV7-9 to TRBJ1-4; D is uncertain. Germline CDR1 and CDR2: SEHNR and FQNEAQ (reference sequence). The CDR3 loop spans 13 amino acids. V was pared by 8 bases and J by 7 bases, with 14 bases between. The CDR3 DNA is TGTGCCAGCCTCAGGTCTGGTGGTGAAAAACTGTTTTTT. This sequence encodes CASLRSGGEKLFF.

The chain combines TRBV28 with TRBJ1-2; D gene unclear. Trimming shortened V by 2 bases and J by 2 bases, and 9 bases separated the two germline ends. Looked up from germline, CDR1 is MDHEN and CDR2 is SYDVKM. The CDR3 is 14 amino acids. The CDR3 here is CASSLGGRNYGYTF. The CDR3 nucleotides read TGTGCCAGCAGTTTAGGTGGCAGAAACTATGGCTACACCTTC.

V is TRBV9 and J is TRBJ2-3; 10 nucleotides align to TRBD2. J was trimmed by 4 bases and V by 2 bases; bases with no gene match: 10. This CDR3 is built from 17 residues. CDR1 SGDLS and CDR2 YYNGEE come from the germline V gene. The CDR3 is CASSVPLAGAGADTQYF. For the CDR3, the DNA is TGTGCCAGCAGCGTCCCCCTAGCGGGGGCAGGGGCAGATACGCAGTATTTT.

The rearrangement links TRBV5-5 to TRBJ2-2, with TRBD2 identical over 12 bases. The CDR3 totals 17 residues. Per the germline V gene, CDR1 is SGHKS and CDR2 is YYEKEE (reference sequence). Losses at the gene ends were 1 base for V and 4 bases for J; bases not matched to a gene: 5. The CDR3 reads CASSLRLAGAFTGELFF. In nucleotides, the CDR3 is TGTGCCAGCAGCTTGAGACTAGCGGGGGCTTTCACCGGGGAGCTGTTTTTT. Looking up the rest from reference TRBV5-5 and TRBJ2-2 gives the full variable domain: DAGVTQSPTHLIKTRGQQVTLRCSPISGHKSVSWYQQVLGQGPQFIFQYYEKEERGRGNFPDRFSARQFPNYSSELNVNALLLGDSALYLCASSLRLAGAFTGELFFGEGSRLTVL.

The rearrangement uses TRBV11-2 and TRBJ2-4; D is possibly TRBD2 (5 bases). Germline CDR1 is SGHAT and CDR2 is FQNNGV. V was pared by 0 bases and J by 5 bases, with 11 bases between. This CDR3 has 15 residues. CDR3 DNA sequence: TGTGCCAGCAGCTTAGATATGGACTTTGAAAACATTCAGTACTTC. Translation: CASSLDMDFENIQYF.

This chain connects TRBV4-3 to TRBJ2-7; TRBD1 matches at 8 bases. The V and J ends lost 3 bases and 3 bases, in that order; junction bases with no gene match: 7. CDR3 size: 15 residues. CDR1 and CDR2 from the germline V gene are LGHNA and YSLEER. The DNA of the CDR3 is TGCGCCAGCAGCCACACGGGACAGGACGACTACGAGCAGTACTTC. This translates into CASSHTGQDDYEQYF.

The rearrangement links TRBV24-1 to TRBJ1-5; 8 bases match TRBD1. J lost 5 bases, V lost 2 bases, and 1 base had no gene match. This CDR3 has 14 amino acids. CDR1 and CDR2 (germline): KGHDR, SFDVKD. This CDR3 is CATSDSRGHQPQHF. The CDR3, as DNA: TGTGCCACCAGTGATTCCAGGGGGCATCAGCCCCAGCATTTT.

This chain uses TRBV9 with TRBJ1-1; 9 bases align to TRBD1. Trimming at V came to 4 bases and at J to 4 bases, leaving 5 bases not matched to a gene. CDR3 length: 14 amino acids. Germline V lookup: CDR1 SGDLS, CDR2 YYNGEE. CDR3 sequence: CASSPTGGSTEAFF. CDR3 DNA: TGTGCCAGCAGCCCAACAGGGGGCTCCACTGAAGCTTTCTTT.

This chain joins TRBV2 and TRBJ1-1; the D is unclear. V lost 3 bases and J 0 bases, leaving 8 bases between the germline ends. CDR1 is SNHLY, CDR2 FYNNEI, per germline. The CDR3 is made up of 14 amino acids. CDR3 DNA sequence: TGTGCCAGCAGTGAGGAGGTCATGAACACTGAAGCTTTCTTT. This sequence encodes CASSEEVMNTEAFF.

The rearrangement joins TRBV2 to TRBJ2-7; 8 bases are shared with TRBD1. Trimming at V came to 4 bases and at J to 7 bases, leaving 6 bases not matched to a gene. Germline CDR1 is SNHLY and CDR2 is FYNNEI. The CDR3 sequence is 13 residues long. The DNA for the CDR3 is TGTGCCAGCAGTGGGGACAGGTTAATTGAGCAGTACTTC. This encodes CASSGDRLIEQYF.